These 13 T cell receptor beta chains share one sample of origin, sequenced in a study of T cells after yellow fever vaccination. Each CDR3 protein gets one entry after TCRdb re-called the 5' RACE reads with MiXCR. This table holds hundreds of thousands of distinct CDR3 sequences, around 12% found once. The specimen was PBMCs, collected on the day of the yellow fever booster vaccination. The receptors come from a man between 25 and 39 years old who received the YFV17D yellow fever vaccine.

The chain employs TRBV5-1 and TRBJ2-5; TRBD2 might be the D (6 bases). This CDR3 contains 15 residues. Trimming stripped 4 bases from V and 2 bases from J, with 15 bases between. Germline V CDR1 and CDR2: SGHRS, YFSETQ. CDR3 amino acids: CASSPGASVQETQYF. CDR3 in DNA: TGCGCCAGCAGCCCGGGCGCTAGCGTACAAGAGACCCAGTACTTC.

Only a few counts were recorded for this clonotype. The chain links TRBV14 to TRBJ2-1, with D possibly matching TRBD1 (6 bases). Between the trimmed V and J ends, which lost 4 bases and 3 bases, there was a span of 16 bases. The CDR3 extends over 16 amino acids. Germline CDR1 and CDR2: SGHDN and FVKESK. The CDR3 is CASSRRDGTIYNEQFF. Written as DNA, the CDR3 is TGTGCCAGCAGCCGCCGTGACGGGACAATCTACAATGAGCAGTTCTTC.

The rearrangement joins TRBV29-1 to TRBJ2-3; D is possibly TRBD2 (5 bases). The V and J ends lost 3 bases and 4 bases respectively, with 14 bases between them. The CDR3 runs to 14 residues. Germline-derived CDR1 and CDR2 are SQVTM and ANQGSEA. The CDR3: CSVDPPGLADTQYF. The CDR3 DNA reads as TGCAGCGTTGACCCACCCGGACTGGCAGATACGCAGTATTTT.

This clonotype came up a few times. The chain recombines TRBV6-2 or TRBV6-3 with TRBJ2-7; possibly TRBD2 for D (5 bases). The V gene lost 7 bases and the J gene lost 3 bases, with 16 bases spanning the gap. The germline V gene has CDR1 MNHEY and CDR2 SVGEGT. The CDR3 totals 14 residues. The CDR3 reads CASTPWASNYEQYF. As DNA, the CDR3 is TGTGCCAGCACCCCCTGGGCTAGCAACTACGAGCAGTACTTC.

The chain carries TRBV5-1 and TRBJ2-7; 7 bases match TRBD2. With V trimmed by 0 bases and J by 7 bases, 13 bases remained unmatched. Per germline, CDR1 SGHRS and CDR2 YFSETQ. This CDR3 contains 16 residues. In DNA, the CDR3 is TGCGCCAGCAGCTTGGATGGTGGCGGGAGTCTATGGGAGCAGTACTTC. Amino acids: CASSLDGGGSLWEQYF.

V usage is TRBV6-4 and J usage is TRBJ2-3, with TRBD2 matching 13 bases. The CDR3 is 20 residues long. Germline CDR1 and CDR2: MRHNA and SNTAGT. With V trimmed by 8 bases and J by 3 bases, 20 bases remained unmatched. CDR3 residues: CASGSISGLAGVSGTDTQYF. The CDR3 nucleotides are TGTGCCAGCGGCTCTATCAGCGGACTAGCGGGAGTGTCTGGGACAGATACGCAGTATTTT.

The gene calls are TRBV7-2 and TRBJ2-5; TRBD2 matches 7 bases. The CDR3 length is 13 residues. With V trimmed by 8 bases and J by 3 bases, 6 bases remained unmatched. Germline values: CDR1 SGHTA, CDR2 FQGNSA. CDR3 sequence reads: CASGRGSKETQYF. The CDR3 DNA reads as TGTGCCAGCGGCCGCGGGAGTAAAGAGACCCAGTACTTC.

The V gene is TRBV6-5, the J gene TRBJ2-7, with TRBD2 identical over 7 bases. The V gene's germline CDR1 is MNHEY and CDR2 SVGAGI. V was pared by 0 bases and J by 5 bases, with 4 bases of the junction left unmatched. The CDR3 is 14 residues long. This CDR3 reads CASSYSRAGDEQYF. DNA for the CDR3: TGTGCCAGCAGTTACTCCCGTGCGGGAGACGAGCAGTACTTC.

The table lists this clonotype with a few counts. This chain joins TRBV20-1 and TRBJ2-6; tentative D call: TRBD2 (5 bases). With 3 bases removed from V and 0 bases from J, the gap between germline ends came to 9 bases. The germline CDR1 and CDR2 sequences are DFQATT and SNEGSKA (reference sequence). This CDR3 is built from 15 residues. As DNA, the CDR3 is TGCAGTGCTAGGGAGGCTGCCTCTGGGGCCAACGTCCTGACTTTC. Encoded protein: CSAREAASGANVLTF.

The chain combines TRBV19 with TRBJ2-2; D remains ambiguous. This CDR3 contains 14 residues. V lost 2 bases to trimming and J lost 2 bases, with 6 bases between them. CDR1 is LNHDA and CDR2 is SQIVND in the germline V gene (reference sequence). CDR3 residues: CASSISINTGELFF. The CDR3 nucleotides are TGTGCCAGTAGTATATCAATTAACACCGGGGAGCTGTTTTTT.

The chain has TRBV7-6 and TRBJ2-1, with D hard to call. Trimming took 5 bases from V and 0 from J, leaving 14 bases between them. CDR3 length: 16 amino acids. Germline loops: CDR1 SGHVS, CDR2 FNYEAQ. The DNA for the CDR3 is TGTGCCAGCAGCCGAAAGGAAGGTCGCTCCTACAATGAGCAGTTCTTC. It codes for CASSRKEGRSYNEQFF.

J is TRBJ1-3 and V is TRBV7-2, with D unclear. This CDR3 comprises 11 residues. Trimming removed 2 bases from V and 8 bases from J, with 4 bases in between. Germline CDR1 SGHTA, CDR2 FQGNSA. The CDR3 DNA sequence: TGTGCCAGCAGCTTATCTTACACCATATATTTT. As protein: CASSLSYTIYF. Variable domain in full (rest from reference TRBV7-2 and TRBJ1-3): GAGVSQSPSNKVTEKGKDVELRCDPISGHTALYWYRQSLGQGLEFLIYFQGNSAPDKSGLPSDRFSAERTGGSVSTLTIQRTQQEDSAVYLCASSLSYTIYFGEGSWLTVV.

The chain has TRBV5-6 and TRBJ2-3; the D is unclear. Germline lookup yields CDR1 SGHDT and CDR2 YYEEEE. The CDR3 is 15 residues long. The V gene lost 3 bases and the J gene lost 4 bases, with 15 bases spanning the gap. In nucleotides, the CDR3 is TGTGCCAGCAGCTCCCTCCTGTGGCACCCAGATACGCAGTATTTT. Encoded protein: CASSSLLWHPDTQYF.